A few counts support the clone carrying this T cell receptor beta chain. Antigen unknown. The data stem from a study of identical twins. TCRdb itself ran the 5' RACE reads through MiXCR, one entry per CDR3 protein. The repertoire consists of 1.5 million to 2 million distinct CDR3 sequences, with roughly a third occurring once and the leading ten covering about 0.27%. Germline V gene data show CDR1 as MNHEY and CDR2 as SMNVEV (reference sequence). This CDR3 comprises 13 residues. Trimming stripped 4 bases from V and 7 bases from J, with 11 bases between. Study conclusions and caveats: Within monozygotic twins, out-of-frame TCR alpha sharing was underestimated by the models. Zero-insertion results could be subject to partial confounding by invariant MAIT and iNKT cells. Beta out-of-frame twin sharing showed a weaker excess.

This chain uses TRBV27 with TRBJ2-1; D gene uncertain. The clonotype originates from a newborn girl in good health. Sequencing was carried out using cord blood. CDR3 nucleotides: TGTGCCAGCAGTTGGTGGGCCGAAAATGAGCAGTTCTTC. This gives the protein CASSWWAENEQFF.